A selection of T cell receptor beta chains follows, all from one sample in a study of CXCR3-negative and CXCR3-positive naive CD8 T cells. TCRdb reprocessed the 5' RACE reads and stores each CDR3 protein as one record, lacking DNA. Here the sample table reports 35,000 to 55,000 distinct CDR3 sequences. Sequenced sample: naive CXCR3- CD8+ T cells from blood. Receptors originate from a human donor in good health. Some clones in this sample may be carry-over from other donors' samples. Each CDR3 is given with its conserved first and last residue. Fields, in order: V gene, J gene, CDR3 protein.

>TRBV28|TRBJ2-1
CASSLKPRRAYNEQFF
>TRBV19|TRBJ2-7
CASSWDISCEQYF
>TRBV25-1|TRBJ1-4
CASSEEGQGVEKLFF
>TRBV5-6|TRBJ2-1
CASSLSPQREGGEQFF
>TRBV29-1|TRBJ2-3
CRGVGGQRTDTQYF
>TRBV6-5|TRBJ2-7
CASSPTDGGSYEQYF
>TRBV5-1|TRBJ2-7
CASSWGHDYEQYF
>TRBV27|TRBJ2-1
CASSAAWQGSYNEQFF
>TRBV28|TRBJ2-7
CASSPQGTEQYF
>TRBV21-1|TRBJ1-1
CASSKFGGPTWNTEAFF
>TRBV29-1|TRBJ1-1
CSVVGHAEAFF
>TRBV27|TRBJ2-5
CASSLIEGYRETQYF